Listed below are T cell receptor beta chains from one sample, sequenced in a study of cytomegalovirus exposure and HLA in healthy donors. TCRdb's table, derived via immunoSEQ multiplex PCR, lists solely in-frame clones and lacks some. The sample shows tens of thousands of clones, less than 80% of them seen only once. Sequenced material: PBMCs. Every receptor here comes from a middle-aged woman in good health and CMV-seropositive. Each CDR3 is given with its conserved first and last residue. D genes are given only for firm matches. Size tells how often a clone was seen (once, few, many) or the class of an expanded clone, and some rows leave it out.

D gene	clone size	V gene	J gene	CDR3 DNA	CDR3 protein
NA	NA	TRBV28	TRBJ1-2	TGTGCCAGCACCCGACAGAACTATGGCTACACCTTC	CASTRQNYGYTF
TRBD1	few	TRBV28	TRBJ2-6	TGTGCCAGCAGTTCCACGGGACAGGGGGCACTCTCTGGGGCCAACGTCCTGACTTTC	CASSSTGQGALSGANVLTF
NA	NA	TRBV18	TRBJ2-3	TGTGCCAGCTCACCACCTCTTCTGCGAGATACGCAGTATTTT	CASSPPLLRDTQYF
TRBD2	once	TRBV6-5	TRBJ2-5	TGTGCCAGCAGGCCGGGTTGGGGAGGGGAGACCCAGTACTTC	CASRPGWGGETQYF
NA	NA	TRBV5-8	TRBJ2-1	TGTGCCAGCAGCATCGACATTTACAATGAGCAGTTCTTC	CASSIDIYNEQFF
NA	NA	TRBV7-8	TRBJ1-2	TGTGCCAGCAGCCCCCGGGACACCTCTAACTATGGCTACACCTTC	CASSPRDTSNYGYTF
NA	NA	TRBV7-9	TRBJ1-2	TGTGCCAGCAGCTTAGGAGGGTCTTCTAACTATGGCTACACCTTC	CASSLGGSSNYGYTF
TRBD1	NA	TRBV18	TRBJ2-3	TGTGCCAGCTCACCACAGGGACAGCCAGATACGCAGTATTTT	CASSPQGQPDTQYF
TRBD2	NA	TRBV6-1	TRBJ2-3	TGTGCCAGCAGTGGGGAACCTAGCGGGGGGCACACAGATACGCAGTATTTT	CASSGEPSGGHTDTQYF
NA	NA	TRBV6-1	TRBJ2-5	TGTGCCAGCAGTCTCCTCGGGGGGCTGGAGACCCAGTACTTC	CASSLLGGLETQYF